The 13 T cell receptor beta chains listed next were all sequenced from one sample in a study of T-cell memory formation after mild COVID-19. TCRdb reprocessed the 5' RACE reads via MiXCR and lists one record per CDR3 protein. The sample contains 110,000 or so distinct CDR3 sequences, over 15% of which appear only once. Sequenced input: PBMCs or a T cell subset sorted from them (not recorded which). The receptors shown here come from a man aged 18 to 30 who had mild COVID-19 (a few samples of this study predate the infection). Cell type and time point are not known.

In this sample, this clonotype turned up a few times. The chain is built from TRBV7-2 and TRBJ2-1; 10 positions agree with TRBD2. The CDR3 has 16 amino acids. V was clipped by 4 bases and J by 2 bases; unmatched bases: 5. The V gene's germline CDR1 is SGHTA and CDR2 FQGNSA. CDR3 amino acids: CASSSSSGGAYNEQFF. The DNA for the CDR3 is TGTGCCAGCAGCTCCTCGAGCGGGGGGGCCTACAATGAGCAGTTCTTC.

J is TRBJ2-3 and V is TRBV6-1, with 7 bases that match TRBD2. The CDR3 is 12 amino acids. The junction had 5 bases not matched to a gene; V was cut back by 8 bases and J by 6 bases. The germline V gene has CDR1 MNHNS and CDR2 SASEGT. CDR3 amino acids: CASAWEGDTQYF. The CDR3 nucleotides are TGTGCCAGCGCTTGGGAGGGCGATACGCAGTATTTT.

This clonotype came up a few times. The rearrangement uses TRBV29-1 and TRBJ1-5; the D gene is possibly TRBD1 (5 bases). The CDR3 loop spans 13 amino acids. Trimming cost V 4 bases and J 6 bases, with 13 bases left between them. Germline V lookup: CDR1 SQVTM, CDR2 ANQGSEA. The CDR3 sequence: CSVAGRGSQPQHF. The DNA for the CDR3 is TGCAGCGTTGCGGGGCGGGGGTCTCAGCCCCAGCATTTT.

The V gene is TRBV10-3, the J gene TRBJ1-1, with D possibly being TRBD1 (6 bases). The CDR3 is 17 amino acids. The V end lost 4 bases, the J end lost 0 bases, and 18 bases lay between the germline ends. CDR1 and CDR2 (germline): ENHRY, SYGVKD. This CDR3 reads CAISGGGRGDVNTEAFF. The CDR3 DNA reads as TGTGCCATCAGTGGTGGGGGCCGGGGAGACGTGAACACTGAAGCTTTCTTT.

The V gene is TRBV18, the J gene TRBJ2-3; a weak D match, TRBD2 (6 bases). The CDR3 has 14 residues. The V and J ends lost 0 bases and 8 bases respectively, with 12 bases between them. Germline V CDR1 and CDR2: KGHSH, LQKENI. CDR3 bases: TGTGCCAGCTCACCACCTCGCGGGGTGGGTACGCAGTATTTT. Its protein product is CASSPPRGVGTQYF.

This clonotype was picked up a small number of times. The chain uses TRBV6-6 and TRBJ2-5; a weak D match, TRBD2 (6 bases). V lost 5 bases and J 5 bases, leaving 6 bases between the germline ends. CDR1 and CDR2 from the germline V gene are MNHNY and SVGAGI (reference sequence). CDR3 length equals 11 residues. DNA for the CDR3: TGTGCCAGCAGTCGGGGGGAGACCCAGTACTTC. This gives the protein CASSRGETQYF.

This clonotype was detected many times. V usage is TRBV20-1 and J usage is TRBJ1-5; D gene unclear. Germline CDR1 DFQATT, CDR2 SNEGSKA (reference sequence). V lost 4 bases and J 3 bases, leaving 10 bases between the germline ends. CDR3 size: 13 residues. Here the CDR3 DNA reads TGCAGTGCTATGGAGAACCCCAATCAGCCCCAGCATTTT. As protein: CSAMENPNQPQHF.

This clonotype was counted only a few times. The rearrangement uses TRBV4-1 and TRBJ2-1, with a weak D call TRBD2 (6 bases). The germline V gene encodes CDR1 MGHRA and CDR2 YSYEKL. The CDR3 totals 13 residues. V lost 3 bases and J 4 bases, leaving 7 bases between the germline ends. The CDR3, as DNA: TGCGCCAGCAGCCATGGGGGGTACAATGAGCAGTTCTTC. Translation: CASSHGGYNEQFF.

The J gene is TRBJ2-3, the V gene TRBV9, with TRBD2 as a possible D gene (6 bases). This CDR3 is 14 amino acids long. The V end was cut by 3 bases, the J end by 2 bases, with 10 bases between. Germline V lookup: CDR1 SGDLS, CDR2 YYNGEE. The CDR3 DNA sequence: TGTGCCAGCAGCGCGAGCGGGTCCACAGATACGCAGTATTTT. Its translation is CASSASGSTDTQYF.

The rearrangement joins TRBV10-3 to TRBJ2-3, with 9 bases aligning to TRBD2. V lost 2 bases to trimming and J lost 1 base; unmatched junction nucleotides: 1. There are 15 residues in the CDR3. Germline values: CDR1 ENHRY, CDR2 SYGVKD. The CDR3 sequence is CAISEQRGGTDTQYF. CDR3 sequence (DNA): TGTGCCATCAGTGAGCAGCGGGGGGGCACAGATACGCAGTATTTT.

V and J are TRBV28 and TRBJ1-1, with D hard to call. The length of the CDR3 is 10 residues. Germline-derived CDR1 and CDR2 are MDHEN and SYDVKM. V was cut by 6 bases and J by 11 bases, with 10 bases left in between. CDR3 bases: TGTGCCAGCAGCCGCCTGAATGCTTTCTTT. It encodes CASSRLNAFF. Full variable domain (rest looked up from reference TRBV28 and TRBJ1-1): DVKVTQSSRYLVKRTGEKVFLECVQDMDHENMFWYRQDPGLGLRLIYFSYDVKMKEKGDIPEGYSVSREKKERFSLILESASTNQTSMYLCASSRLNAFFGQGTRLTVV.

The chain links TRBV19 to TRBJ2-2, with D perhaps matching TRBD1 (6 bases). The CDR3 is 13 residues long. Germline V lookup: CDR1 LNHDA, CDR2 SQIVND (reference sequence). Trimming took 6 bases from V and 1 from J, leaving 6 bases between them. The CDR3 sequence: CASRTGNTGELFF. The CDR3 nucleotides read TGTGCCAGTAGGACAGGGAACACCGGGGAGCTGTTTTTT.

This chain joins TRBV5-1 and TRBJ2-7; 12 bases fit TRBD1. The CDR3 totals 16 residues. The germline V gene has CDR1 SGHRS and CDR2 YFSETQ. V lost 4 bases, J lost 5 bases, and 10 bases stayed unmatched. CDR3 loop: CASSPIIGTGGDEQYF. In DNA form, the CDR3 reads TGCGCCAGCAGCCCTATCATTGGGACAGGGGGCGACGAGCAGTACTTC.